Shown below are 25 T cell receptor beta chains from a single sample sequenced in a study of Ad26.COV2.S vaccination and SARS-CoV-2 variants. Sample treatment: some 20 received Ad26.COV2.S at low or high dose, single or two shots; about five received placebo; per-sample allocation not given. Sampling happened 63 days after the first vaccine or placebo injection. This table comes from immunoSEQ multiplex PCR, and its TCRdb copy is limited to in-frame clones, with some not included. This repertoire shows 300,000 to 350,000 clones, 88% found once; its top ten account for 6.4%. Specimen: peripheral blood, collected in a trial of Ad26.COV2.S vaccine versus placebo. The receptors shown here come from a person between 18 and 65 years old who received the Ad26.COV2.S COVID-19 vaccine or a placebo.

The CDR3 is CASSQVGTGGANTGELFF. The CDR3 bases are TGCGCCAGCAGCCAAGTCGGGACCGGGGGGGCGAACACCGGGGAGCTGTTTTTT. The chain is built from TRBV4-3 and TRBJ2-2; 8 nucleotides align to TRBD2. Germline CDR1 reads LGHNA; CDR2 reads YSLEER. V shed 1 base and J 0 bases; nucleotides not matched to a gene: 7. The CDR3 extends over 18 amino acids.

This clone was seen only a few times. The rearrangement uses TRBV19 and TRBJ2-7, with D possibly TRBD1 on 6 matching bases. Trimming shortened V by 5 bases and J by 5 bases, and 16 bases separated the two germline ends. CDR1 and CDR2 from the germline V gene are LNHDA and SQIVND (reference sequence). This CDR3 spans 14 amino acids. CDR3: CASSFGQRSNEQYF. The DNA of the CDR3 is TGTGCCAGTAGTTTTGGACAGCGGTCTAACGAGCAGTACTTC.

This clone has only a few counts. The chain combines TRBV7-9 with TRBJ2-3; D is possibly TRBD1 (6 bases). V was shortened by 5 bases and J by 2 bases, with 8 bases between the two germline ends. The CDR3 is made up of 13 amino acids. Germline V CDR1 and CDR2: SEHNR, FQNEAQ (reference sequence). As DNA, the CDR3 is TGTGCCAGCAGCGACAGGAACACAGATACGCAGTATTTT. This codes for CASSDRNTDTQYF.

The chain couples TRBV19 to TRBJ2-2; 7 bases match TRBD1. CDR3 size: 15 residues. Trimming took 5 bases from V and 2 from J; bases not matched to a gene: 5. CDR1 LNHDA and CDR2 SQIVND come from the germline V gene (reference sequence). For the CDR3, the DNA is TGTGCCAGTAGTCTACGACAGGGAAACACCGGGGAGCTGTTTTTT. Its translation: CASSLRQGNTGELFF.

The rearrangement links TRBV5-4 to TRBJ1-1; D gene unclear. Germline values: CDR1 SGHNT, CDR2 YYREEE (reference sequence). The germline V and J ends were trimmed by 0 bases and 1 base, with 10 bases remaining between them. The CDR3 consists of 15 residues. CDR3 nucleotide sequence: TGTGCCAGCAGCTTGGAAGTGACACCGAACACTGAAGCTTTCTTT. Translating gives CASSLEVTPNTEAFF.

The CDR3: CASSLGRGVDQPQHF. The CDR3 region has the DNA TGTGCCAGCTCACTCGGGAGGGGTGTAGATCAGCCCCAGCATTTT. V and J are TRBV18 and TRBJ1-5; weak D call: TRBD1 (5 bases). From germline, CDR1 is KGHSH and CDR2 LQKENI. CDR3 size: 15 residues. Trimming took 4 bases from V and 5 from J, leaving 15 bases between them. Supplemented by reference TRBV18 and TRBJ1-5, the full variable domain reads NAGVMQNPRHLVRRRGQEARLRCSPMKGHSHVYWYRQLPEEGLKFMVYLQKENIIDESGMPKERFSAEFPKEGPSILRIQQVVRGDSAAYFCASSLGRGVDQPQHFGDGTRLSIL.

This sequence joins TRBV6-4 and TRBJ2-1; D uncertain. CDR1 and CDR2 from the germline V gene are MRHNA and SNTAGT. This CDR3 region has 15 residues. V was cut by 2 bases and J by 1 base, with 9 bases left in between. CDR3 protein: CASSDAAASYNEQFF. The CDR3 DNA reads TGTGCCAGCAGTGACGCGGCTGCGTCCTACAATGAGCAGTTCTTC.

CDR3 protein: CASSQDQGTSGNTIYF. The DNA for the CDR3 is TGTGCCAGCAGCCAAGATCAGGGGACCTCTGGAAACACCATATATTTT. The chain links TRBV3-1 (or the pseudogene TRBV3-2) to TRBJ1-3; TRBD1 might be the D (6 bases). This CDR3 contains 16 residues. Trimming pared 0 bases from V and 0 bases from J, leaving 9 bases between. Per the germline V gene, CDR1 is LGHDT and CDR2 is YNNKEL (reference sequence).

This clone was detected a few times. This chain connects TRBV15 to TRBJ1-6; no reliable D call. This CDR3 has 16 amino acids. The germline gives CDR1 LNHNV, CDR2 YYDKDF (reference sequence). Trimming cost V 3 bases and J 5 bases, with 14 bases left between them. The CDR3 DNA reads TGTGCCACCAGCAGTGTACGAGGCTTTAATAATTCACCCCTCCACTTT. Amino acids: CATSSVRGFNNSPLHF.

The V call is TRBV28, the J call TRBJ2-7, with 10 bases lining up with TRBD2. Looked up from germline, CDR1 is MDHEN and CDR2 is SYDVKM. Trimming cost V 5 bases and J 3 bases; bases outside gene matches: 1. The CDR3 loop spans 13 amino acids. The CDR3 nucleotides read TGTGCCAGCAGTGGGACTAGCGACTACGAGCAGTACTTC. It translates to CASSGTSDYEQYF. The full variable domain, in which reference TRBV28 and TRBJ2-7 provide the parts outside the CDR3, is DVKVTQSSRYLVKRTGEKVFLECVQDMDHENMFWYRQDPGLGLRLIYFSYDVKMKEKGDIPEGYSVSREKKERFSLILESASTNQTSMYLCASSGTSDYEQYFGPGTRLTVT.

This chain links TRBV3-1 (or the pseudogene TRBV3-2) with TRBJ1-2, with D unresolved. The germline CDR1 and CDR2 sequences are LGHDT and YNNKEL (reference sequence). This CDR3 is built from 14 residues. Trimming took 0 bases from V and 4 from J, leaving 9 bases between them. The CDR3 sequence is CASSQDRDVYGYTF. CDR3 nucleotide sequence: TGTGCCAGCAGCCAAGATAGGGATGTCTATGGCTACACCTTC.

The rearrangement uses TRBV28 and TRBJ1-5; D might be TRBD1 (5 bases). Germline assignment: CDR1 MDHEN and CDR2 SYDVKM. The CDR3 extends over 17 amino acids. Trimming cost V 4 bases and J 4 bases, with 20 bases left between them. The CDR3 is CASSSQPGTYINQPQHF. The CDR3 DNA follows: TGTGCCAGCAGTTCCCAACCCGGGACGTATATTAATCAGCCCCAGCATTTT.

As for this clone: The same CDR3 can be traced to other DNA sequences in this sample. The chain recombines TRBV6-4 with TRBJ2-3; 8 bases fit TRBD1. V was pared by 8 bases and J by 2 bases, with 3 bases of the junction left unmatched. There are 13 residues in the CDR3. Germline CDR1 and CDR2: MRHNA and SNTAGT. This CDR3 is CASGQGVTDTQYF. The DNA for the CDR3 is TGTGCCAGCGGACAGGGAGTCACAGATACGCAGTATTTT.

This rearrangement joins TRBV27 to TRBJ2-1; 11 bases map to TRBD1. The CDR3 runs to 16 residues. CDR1 and CDR2 (germline): MNHEY, SMNVEV (reference sequence). V was clipped by 1 base and J by 4 bases; unmatched bases: 3. In DNA, the CDR3 is TGTGCCAGCAGTTTATACGGGACAGGGGGATACAATGAGCAGTTCTTC. Its translation is CASSLYGTGGYNEQFF.

The chain is built from TRBV3-1 (or the pseudogene TRBV3-2) and TRBJ2-3; D tentatively reads TRBD1 or TRBD2 (5 bases each). Germline V lookup: CDR1 LGHDT, CDR2 YNNKEL (reference sequence). The CDR3 has 15 residues. V shed 3 bases and J shed 2 bases, with 12 bases lying between them. CDR3 region: CASSQRDGLTDTQYF. CDR3 coding DNA: TGTGCCAGCAGCCAGAGGGACGGACTCACAGATACGCAGTATTTT.

The table lists this clone with a count of one. The genes are TRBV3-1 (or the pseudogene TRBV3-2) and TRBJ2-2, with TRBD2 matching over 7 bases. The CDR3 has 16 amino acids. Germline CDR1 reads LGHDT; CDR2 reads YNNKEL (reference sequence). Trimming removed 7 bases from V and 4 bases from J; junction bases left unmatched: 12. The CDR3 loop reads CASTLWGGALTGELFF. CDR3 coding DNA: TGTGCCAGCACGCTCTGGGGGGGTGCCCTCACCGGGGAGCTGTTTTTT.

In this sample, this clone turned up a few times. The chain has TRBV7-3 and TRBJ2-7, with D uncertain. The V end was cut by 2 bases, the J end by 0 bases, with 11 bases between. CDR1 and CDR2 (germline): SGHTA, FQGTGA. The CDR3 totals 15 residues. This CDR3 is CASSLQTGASYEQYF. CDR3 DNA: TGTGCCAGCAGCTTACAGACGGGTGCCTCCTACGAGCAGTACTTC.

This chain uses TRBV6-5 with TRBJ2-2; tentative D call: TRBD2 (5 bases). Germline CDR1 reads MNHEY; CDR2 reads SVGAGI. This CDR3 comprises 15 residues. Trimming shortened V by 4 bases and J by 4 bases, and 13 bases separated the two germline ends. The CDR3 loop reads CASSSFGVGTGELFF. CDR3 DNA sequence: TGTGCCAGCAGTTCTTTCGGGGTCGGCACCGGGGAGCTGTTTTTT.

The chain uses TRBV30 and TRBJ2-3; TRBD2 might be the D (5 bases). The V gene's germline CDR1 is GTSNPN and CDR2 SVGIG (reference sequence). The CDR3 is 13 residues long. V lost 3 bases to trimming and J lost 2 bases, with 9 bases between them. Written as DNA, the CDR3 is TGTGCCTGGAGCGCGACTAACACAGATACGCAGTATTTT. This translates into CAWSATNTDTQYF.

V and J are TRBV5-4 and TRBJ1-6; D not certain. The CDR3 length is 14 residues. From germline, CDR1 is SGHNT and CDR2 YYREEE (reference sequence). Trimming removed 3 bases from V and 9 bases from J, with 13 bases in between. The DNA for the CDR3 is TGTGCCAGCAGCTACCAGACACCAGGTTCACCCCTCCACTTT. It encodes CASSYQTPGSPLHF.

The V and J genes are TRBV11-3 and TRBJ1-1, with unresolved D. The germline V gene has CDR1 SGHNT and CDR2 YENEEA. The V and J ends lost 5 bases and 0 bases respectively, with 7 bases between them. CDR3 length: 13 residues. The CDR3 DNA follows: TGTGCCAGCAGCCCAACGCTGAACACTGAAGCTTTCTTT. This translates into CASSPTLNTEAFF.

This sequence joins TRBV19 and TRBJ2-3; TRBD2 aligns across 8 bases. CDR3 length: 16 amino acids. CDR1 and CDR2 (germline): LNHDA, SQIVND (reference sequence). Losses at the gene ends were 4 bases for V and 2 bases for J; bases not matched to a gene: 8. In nucleotides, the CDR3 is TGTGCCAGTAGTACCTCCGGGACTAGACCCACAGATACGCAGTATTTT. Translation gives CASSTSGTRPTDTQYF.

This clone was observed at least ten times. The CDR3 DNA sequence: TGTGCCACCTCAGCGGGAGATCGTACCGGGGAGCTGTTTTTT. Protein sequence: CATSAGDRTGELFF. V is TRBV10-3 and J is TRBJ2-2, with 8 bases matching TRBD2. Germline V lookup: CDR1 ENHRY, CDR2 SYGVKD. The trim removed 10 bases at V and 5 bases at J, leaving 9 bases unmatched. There are 14 residues in the CDR3.

This sequence joins TRBV25-1 and TRBJ1-6, with a weak D call TRBD1 (5 bases). Trimming took 9 bases from V and 6 from J, leaving 18 bases between them. CDR1 is MGHDK, CDR2 SYGVNS, per germline. The length of the CDR3 is 15 residues. The CDR3 loop reads CASKGEGGLNSPLHF. CDR3 bases: TGTGCCAGTAAAGGGGAGGGAGGGCTTAATTCACCCCTCCACTTT.

This chain links TRBV3-1 (or the pseudogene TRBV3-2) with TRBJ1-5; D perhaps matches TRBD1 (5 bases). The CDR3 contains 17 residues. Deletions cut 0 bases from V and 4 bases from J, with 16 bases between. Per the germline V gene, CDR1 is LGHDT and CDR2 is YNNKEL (reference sequence). As DNA, the CDR3 is TGTGCCAGCAGCCAAGATTGGGGGGTGGCCGGGAATCAGCCCCAGCATTTT. Protein product: CASSQDWGVAGNQPQHF.